This TCR beta chain was documented in a study of molecular identifiers for immune sequencing clone quantification. Naive CD8 T cells, phenotype CD8+CD4-CCR7+CD45RA+, were sorted. Listed TCR primers, together with previously described methods, were used for the bulk TCR libraries. TCRdb passed the PCR reads through MiXCR, listing each CDR3 protein once. The repertoire holds some 680,000 distinct CDR3 sequences, over 25% seen once, with 0.78% in the top ten. This clonotype was recorded many times. The CDR3 contains 13 residues. Trimming pared 3 bases from V and 6 bases from J, leaving 9 bases between. The source of this sequence is a human donor in good health. Some libraries in this study had Jurkat cell RNA spiked in. Sequencing was performed on naive CD8+ T cells from blood, with Jurkat cell RNA spiked in. Subset: FACS-sorted CD8+CD4-CCR7+CD45RA+ naive T cells. The chain is built from TRBV12-3 or TRBV12-4 and TRBJ1-3; no reliable D call. Written as DNA, the CDR3 is TGTGCCAGCAGTTTGCGGACGGCAAACACCATATATTTT. As protein: CASSLRTANTIYF.